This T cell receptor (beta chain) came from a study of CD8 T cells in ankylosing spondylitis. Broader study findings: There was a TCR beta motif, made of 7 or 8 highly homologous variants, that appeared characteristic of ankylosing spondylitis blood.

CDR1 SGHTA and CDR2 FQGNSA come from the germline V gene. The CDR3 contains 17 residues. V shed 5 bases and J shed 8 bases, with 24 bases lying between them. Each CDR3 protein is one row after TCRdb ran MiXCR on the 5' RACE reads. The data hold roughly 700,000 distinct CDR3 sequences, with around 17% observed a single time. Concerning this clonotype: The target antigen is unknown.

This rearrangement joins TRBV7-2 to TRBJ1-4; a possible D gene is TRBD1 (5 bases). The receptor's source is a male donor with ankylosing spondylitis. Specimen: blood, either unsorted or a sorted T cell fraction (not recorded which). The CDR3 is CASSPRRSTDKREKLFF. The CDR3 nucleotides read TGTGCCAGCAGCCCTCGGCGTTCGACAGATAAAAGGGAAAAACTGTTTTTT.